The 7 T cell receptor beta chains in this list originate from one sample, sequenced in a study of shared clonotypes between healthy human individuals. Some clones are missing from TCRdb's copy, which holds only in-frame ones; the method was immunoSEQ multiplex PCR. The sample carries about 680,000 clones, about 90% recorded once. Naive CD8 populations comprised CD45RO-negative cells positively selected for CCR7, excluding terminally differentiated effector memory CD45RA+ cells. The sample consisted of naive CD8+ T cells sorted from blood. All receptors derive from a man younger than 45 in good health.

V and J are TRBV7-9 and TRBJ2-1; 8 bases agree with TRBD2. This CDR3 has 19 residues. V trimming: 7 bases; J trimming: 2 bases; junction bases outside the gene matches: 19. The germline gives CDR1 SEHNR, CDR2 FQNEAQ (reference sequence). The CDR3 DNA is TGTGCCAGCACCCTAGTCGGTAGGGAGCGGGAGCGGACCTACAATGAGCAGTTCTTC. This codes for CASTLVGRERERTYNEQFF.

The chain recombines TRBV9 with TRBJ1-5, with 8 positions matching TRBD1. Germline CDR1 reads SGDLS; CDR2 reads YYNGEE. This CDR3 has 15 residues. V shed 1 base, J shed 6 bases, and the junction held 6 bases outside the gene matches. The CDR3 nucleotides are TGTGCCAGCAGCGTACAGGGGGCAGTAGGTCAGCCCCAGCATTTT. Translating gives CASSVQGAVGQPQHF.

The V gene is TRBV28, the J gene TRBJ1-4; D possibly corresponds to TRBD1 (5 bases). Trimming pared 3 bases from V and 0 bases from J, leaving 14 bases between. Germline V CDR1 and CDR2: MDHEN, SYDVKM. The CDR3 is 17 amino acids. CDR3 bases: TGTGCCAGCAGTTTTTGGACTGGGGGGGCAACTAATGAAAAACTGTTTTTT. Protein sequence: CASSFWTGGATNEKLFF.

This chain joins TRBV7-4 and TRBJ1-5; possible D gene TRBD1, 5 bases. V lost 1 base and J 9 bases, leaving 13 bases between the germline ends. CDR1 SGHVT and CDR2 SQSDAQ come from the germline V gene. The length of the CDR3 is 14 residues. CDR3 bases: TGTGCCAGCAGCTTAGTAGGGGCAGGGTCGCCCCAGCATTTT. This encodes CASSLVGAGSPQHF. The whole variable domain, filled in from reference TRBV7-4 and TRBJ1-5, reads GAGVSQSPRYKVAKRGRDVALRCDSISGHVTLYWYRQTLGQGSEVLTYSQSDAQRDKSGRPSGRFSAERPERSVSTLKIQRTEQGDSAVYLCASSLVGAGSPQHFGDGTRLSIL.

On this clone: Its ends do not fully match the called genes, so a read error is possible. V gene TRBV6-1 combines with J gene TRBJ1-4; D remains ambiguous. The CDR3 sequence is 14 residues long. Germline V gene data show CDR1 as MNHNS and CDR2 as SASEGT. The CDR3 coding sequence is TGTGCCAGCAGTGCGGGAGACACTACTGAAAAACTGTTTTTT. It translates to CASSAGDTTEKLFF.

V is TRBV7-6 and J is TRBJ2-7; 9 nucleotides line up with TRBD2. J lost 5 bases, V lost 5 bases, and 4 bases had no gene match. Germline CDR1 and CDR2: SGHVS and FNYEAQ. CDR3 size: 13 residues. This CDR3 reads CASSPSGIDEQYF. As DNA, the CDR3 is TGTGCCAGCAGCCCTAGCGGGATAGACGAGCAGTACTTC. The entire variable domain, with the rest obtained from reference TRBV7-6 and TRBJ2-7, is as follows: GAGVSQSPRYKVTKRGQDVALRCDPISGHVSLYWYRQALGQGPEFLTYFNYEAQQDKSGLPNDRFSAERPEGSISTLTIQRTEQRDSAMYRCASSPSGIDEQYFGPGTRLTVT.

The gene calls are TRBV15 and TRBJ2-1, with D possibly being TRBD2 (5 bases). The length of the CDR3 is 11 residues. V was clipped by 5 bases and J by 10 bases, with 9 bases between them. The germline V gene encodes CDR1 LNHNV and CDR2 YYDKDF (reference sequence). This chain's CDR3 is CATSAPGEQFF. CDR3 in DNA: TGTGCCACCAGCGCCCCGGGGGAGCAGTTCTTC.